The clone carrying this T cell receptor beta chain was found many times. This specimen belongs to a study of early T cells in non-severe SARS-CoV-2 infection. For the study at large: Bulk RNA taken from unsorted whole blood was sequenced, leaving chains unpaired.

Tagging with unique molecular identifiers was applied to individual cDNA molecules. TCRdb re-called the 5' RACE reads with MiXCR, one entry per CDR3 protein. This table has tens of thousands of distinct CDR3 sequences, 9.5% to 15% appearing once. The sequence came from an adult who was a healthcare worker with PCR-confirmed SARS-CoV-2 infection or an uninfected control (not recorded which). What was sequenced was whole blood.

The CDR3 loop reads CASSRTGTANTEAFF. As DNA, the CDR3 is TGTGCCAGCAGCCGCACCGGGACAGCGAACACTGAAGCTTTCTTT. V and J are TRBV6-4 and TRBJ1-1; 7 nucleotides match TRBD1. The junction had 8 bases not matched to a gene; V was cut back by 6 bases and J by 1 base. This CDR3 contains 15 residues. Germline values: CDR1 MRHNA, CDR2 SNTAGT.